These 31 T cell receptor beta chains were sequenced from one sample in a study of OX40 agonist ivuxolimab in advanced cancers. The method was immunoSEQ multiplex PCR; TCRdb's version includes in-frame clones alone and lacks a portion of them. The table records over 20,000 clones, roughly 90% of them present only once. The sample here was CD4+ or CD8+ T cells sorted from blood, taken in a trial of the OX40 agonist ivuxolimab. The receptors come from an adult with an advanced solid tumor such as melanoma, head and neck, liver or kidney cancer.

The chain uses TRBV6-1 and TRBJ1-5, with D possibly TRBD1 on 6 matching bases. This CDR3 spans 15 amino acids. Germline CDR1 MNHNS, CDR2 SASEGT. Trimming left V 8 bases short and J 6 bases short, with 20 bases between. The CDR3: CASEVGQGFRQPQHF. CDR3 bases: TGTGCCAGCGAGGTGGGCCAGGGGTTTCGTCAGCCCCAGCATTTT.

This chain joins TRBV4-3 and TRBJ2-6, with TRBD1 matching over 7 bases. In germline, CDR1 is LGHNA, CDR2 YSLEER. This CDR3 is built from 17 residues. V lost 0 bases, J lost 0 bases, and 2 bases stayed unmatched. In DNA form, the CDR3 reads TGCGCCAGCAGCCAAGATCCAGGGGGCTCTGGGGCCAACGTCCTGACTTTC. This gives the protein CASSQDPGGSGANVLTF.

The chain combines TRBV19 with TRBJ2-7; D not resolved. Trimming took 1 base from V and 0 from J, leaving 4 bases between them. The CDR3 totals 13 residues. The germline V gene encodes CDR1 LNHDA and CDR2 SQIVND (reference sequence). CDR3 nucleotides: TGTGCCAGTAGTATAGGACACTCCTACGAGCAGTACTTC. This gives the protein CASSIGHSYEQYF.

This chain joins TRBV27 and TRBJ2-7; the match to TRBD2 covers 11 bases. With 5 bases clipped from V and 4 bases from J, the junction kept 4 bases outside the gene matches. The CDR3 totals 14 residues. Germline CDR1 is MNHEY and CDR2 is SMNVEV (reference sequence). The DNA for the CDR3 is TGTGCCAGCAGTCCAGGGACTAGCGGATACGAGCAGTACTTC. Translated: CASSPGTSGYEQYF.

The chain is built from TRBV9 and TRBJ2-3, with TRBD1 as a possible D gene (5 bases). Trimming removed 3 bases from V and 4 bases from J, with 18 bases in between. The CDR3 extends over 16 amino acids. CDR1 is SGDLS, CDR2 YYNGEE, per germline. Here the CDR3 DNA reads TGTGCCAGCAGCGCAGACGGTCAGGGCTTGGCAGATACGCAGTATTTT. This sequence encodes CASSADGQGLADTQYF.

In its sample, this clone ranks as medium-sized. The V and J genes are TRBV30 and TRBJ1-5, with unresolved D. V was trimmed by 0 bases and J by 3 bases, leaving 15 bases between them. The germline CDR1 and CDR2 sequences are GTSNPN and SVGIG (reference sequence). The CDR3 is made up of 16 amino acids. The chain's CDR3 is CAWSVRSGAANQPQHF. The DNA for the CDR3 is TGTGCCTGGAGTGTCCGAAGTGGTGCAGCCAATCAGCCCCAGCATTTT.

The chain has TRBV27 and TRBJ2-3; 7 bases line up with TRBD2. After removal of 8 bases from V and 6 bases from J, the junction contained 8 bases not matched to a gene. The CDR3 extends over 13 amino acids. Germline V lookup: CDR1 MNHEY, CDR2 SMNVEV (reference sequence). This chain's CDR3 is CASRAGLIDTQYF. The CDR3 coding sequence is TGTGCCAGCCGAGCGGGATTGATCGATACGCAGTATTTT.

In DNA form, the CDR3 reads TGTGCCAGCAGCTTTAGCGGGAGCGGGGATACGCAGTATTTT. It is translated as CASSFSGSGDTQYF. The rearrangement joins TRBV7-3 to TRBJ2-3; 9 bases are shared with TRBD2. V dropped 3 bases and J dropped 6; count of bases not matched to a gene: 4. Per germline, CDR1 SGHTA and CDR2 FQGTGA. CDR3 length equals 14 residues.

This chain links TRBV6-5 with TRBJ2-2; the D gene could be TRBD1 or TRBD2 (5 bases each). Germline CDR1 reads MNHEY; CDR2 reads SVGAGI. Trimming took off 5 bases at V and 3 bases at J, with 7 bases between the two ends. The CDR3 covers 13 residues. CDR3 nucleotides: TGTGCCAGCAGTACGGGACACACCGGGGAGCTGTTTTTT. Protein product: CASSTGHTGELFF.

This clone was detected only a few times. The V call is TRBV11-1, the J call TRBJ2-7; TRBD2 matches at 8 bases. The CDR3 spans 16 residues. Trimming cost V 0 bases and J 2 bases; bases outside gene matches: 6. Germline V gives CDR1 SGHAT, CDR2 FQDESV (reference sequence). The CDR3 is CASSLATLAATYEQYF. The DNA of the CDR3 is TGTGCCAGCAGCTTAGCGACACTAGCGGCCACCTACGAGCAGTACTTC.

This clone was observed a few times. The chain joins TRBV4-1 to TRBJ1-1, with TRBD1 identical over 8 bases. Germline assignment: CDR1 MGHRA and CDR2 YSYEKL. The V segment lost 4 bases and the J segment 3 bases; nucleotides outside the gene matches: 10. The CDR3 totals 16 residues. In nucleotides, the CDR3 is TGCGCCAGCAGCCCAAATCCAGGGGGCAGGTACACTGAAGCTTTCTTT. Its protein is CASSPNPGGRYTEAFF.

The chain recombines TRBV5-1 with TRBJ2-2; no firm D call. This CDR3 contains 12 residues. The ends were cut back, 4 bases at V and 3 bases at J, with 4 bases in the middle. Germline V gene sequence: CDR1 SGHRS, CDR2 YFSETQ. CDR3 loop: CASSGDTGELFF. The CDR3 DNA follows: TGCGCCAGCAGCGGGGACACCGGGGAGCTGTTTTTT.

J is TRBJ1-2 and V is TRBV5-4; TRBD1 matches at 7 bases. Germline V gives CDR1 SGHNT, CDR2 YYREEE (reference sequence). V trimming: 4 bases; J trimming: 4 bases; junction bases outside the gene matches: 7. This CDR3 contains 14 residues. In DNA, the CDR3 is TGTGCCAGCAGCGTACCAGGGGGTGGCTATGGCTACACCTTC. Translation: CASSVPGGGYGYTF.

This clone was observed a few times. The rearrangement uses TRBV19 and TRBJ2-7; 8 bases fit TRBD2. The CDR3 loop spans 14 amino acids. Looked up from germline, CDR1 is LNHDA and CDR2 is SQIVND (reference sequence). V trimming: 5 bases; J trimming: 6 bases; junction bases outside the gene matches: 9. CDR3: CASSPGAGAGEQYF. CDR3 bases: TGTGCCAGTAGTCCAGGAGCGGGAGCAGGCGAGCAGTACTTC.

This chain joins TRBV4-1 and TRBJ2-4; perhaps D is TRBD1 or TRBD2 (5 bases each). The CDR3 covers 15 residues. Per the germline V gene, CDR1 is MGHRA and CDR2 is YSYEKL. Trimming removed 1 base at V and 6 bases at J, with 13 bases between. The DNA for the CDR3 is TGCGCCAGCAGCCAAGGAGTAAGTGGGGGAAACATTCAGTACTTC. It is translated as CASSQGVSGGNIQYF.

The V gene is TRBV28, the J gene TRBJ2-7, with 10 bases fitting TRBD1. Germline CDR1 is MDHEN and CDR2 is SYDVKM. J was trimmed by 5 bases and V by 2 bases; bases with no gene match: 6. The CDR3 spans 15 residues. The CDR3 nucleotides read TGTGCCAGCAGTTTAATAGGGACAGGGGACCACGAGCAGTACTTC. Its protein is CASSLIGTGDHEQYF.

The chain uses TRBV5-1 and TRBJ2-5; 10 nucleotides agree with TRBD1. The CDR3 totals 15 residues. From germline, CDR1 is SGHRS and CDR2 YFSETQ. J lost 2 bases, V lost 3 bases, and 4 bases had no gene match. Here the CDR3 reads CASSSGQGSQETQYF. The CDR3 DNA reads TGCGCCAGCAGCTCGGGACAGGGGTCACAAGAGACCCAGTACTTC.

The chain recombines TRBV30 with TRBJ2-1; TRBD1 matches at 9 bases. Trimming at V came to 5 bases and at J to 10 bases, leaving 12 bases not matched to a gene. There are 14 residues in the CDR3. Germline V gene data show CDR1 as GTSNPN and CDR2 as SVGIG (reference sequence). The CDR3 loop is CAWARDRAGEEQFF. DNA for the CDR3: TGTGCCTGGGCCCGGGACAGGGCCGGGGAAGAGCAGTTCTTC.

V usage is TRBV7-8 and J usage is TRBJ2-7; D gene ambiguous. With 1 base removed from V and 5 bases from J, the gap between germline ends came to 18 bases. The CDR3 is made up of 16 amino acids. Germline CDR1 and CDR2: SGHVS and FQNEAQ. The CDR3 coding sequence is TGTGCCAGCAGCTTAGGTCGCGCCCAGTTGGTCCACGAGCAGTACTTC. Translated: CASSLGRAQLVHEQYF.

The chain employs TRBV27 and TRBJ2-1; D unresolved. V lost 0 bases and J lost 3, with 3 bases in between. Germline V gene sequence: CDR1 MNHEY, CDR2 SMNVEV (reference sequence). CDR3 length equals 13 residues. The CDR3 DNA reads as TGTGCCAGCAGTTTATCGAGCTACAATGAGCAGTTCTTC. Residues: CASSLSSYNEQFF.

This rearrangement joins TRBV4-1 to TRBJ1-6; D may be TRBD1 (6 bases). The V and J ends lost 0 bases and 9 bases respectively, with 12 bases between them. The germline CDR1 and CDR2 sequences are MGHRA and YSYEKL. This CDR3 has 15 residues. The CDR3 nucleotides are TGCGCCAGCAGCCAAGACTGGGGGCGCGGTTCACCCCTCCACTTT. Translating gives CASSQDWGRGSPLHF.

The V call is TRBV7-9, the J call TRBJ2-1, with D unclear. The CDR3 contains 13 residues. Germline V CDR1 and CDR2: SEHNR, FQNEAQ (reference sequence). V lost 2 bases and J lost 0, with 2 bases in between. The CDR3 DNA reads as TGTGCCAGCAGCTTAAGCTCCTACAATGAGCAGTTCTTC. This translates into CASSLSSYNEQFF.

In its sample, this clone is medium-sized. V and J are TRBV25-1 and TRBJ1-2; D is possibly TRBD1 (5 bases). This CDR3 comprises 14 residues. The germline CDR1 and CDR2 sequences are MGHDK and SYGVNS. Trimming took off 2 bases at V and 3 bases at J, with 10 bases between the two ends. CDR3 coding DNA: TGTGCCAGCAGTGAAGGGACGGGGTACTATGGCTACACCTTC. Its translation is CASSEGTGYYGYTF.

The chain couples TRBV30 to TRBJ1-1; D unresolved. This CDR3 is built from 12 residues. CDR1 GTSNPN and CDR2 SVGIG come from the germline V gene (reference sequence). Trimming stripped 5 bases from V and 1 base from J, with 8 bases between. The CDR3 DNA is TGTGCCTGGTGGGAGGGGAACACTGAAGCTTTCTTT. This sequence encodes CAWWEGNTEAFF.

This clone was counted a single time. CDR3 sequence reads: CASSLSVPPGRPTNEKLFF. CDR3 bases: TGTGCCAGCAGTTTATCGGTACCCCCTGGACGACCAACTAATGAAAAACTGTTTTTT. The gene calls are TRBV27 and TRBJ1-4; D ambiguous. CDR3 length: 19 amino acids. Trimming cost V 0 bases and J 0 bases, with 17 bases left between them. Looked up from germline, CDR1 is MNHEY and CDR2 is SMNVEV (reference sequence).

This chain links TRBV18 with TRBJ2-3; 7 positions agree with TRBD2. V was clipped by 6 bases and J by 2 bases; unmatched bases: 11. CDR1 KGHSH and CDR2 LQKENI come from the germline V gene. The CDR3 has 16 residues. The CDR3 sequence: CASSRSASGLTDTQYF. CDR3 nucleotide sequence: TGTGCCAGCTCCCGCTCGGCTAGCGGACTCACAGATACGCAGTATTTT.

Only a few counts were recorded for this clone. The V call is TRBV7-9, the J call TRBJ2-1, with TRBD2 identical over 7 bases. Germline trimming cut 1 base from V and 7 bases from J; bases unmatched to any gene: 7. This CDR3 is 15 amino acids long. Germline V gene sequence: CDR1 SEHNR, CDR2 FQNEAQ (reference sequence). CDR3 region: CASSLGSGRLNEQFF. For the CDR3, the DNA is TGTGCCAGCAGCTTAGGTTCCGGGAGGTTGAATGAGCAGTTCTTC. Based on the CDR3 plus reference TRBV7-9 and TRBJ2-1, the full variable domain is DTGVSQNPRHKITKRGQNVTFRCDPISEHNRLYWYRQTLGQGPEFLTYFQNEAQLEKSRLLSDRFSAERPKGSFSTLEIQRTEQGDSAMYLCASSLGSGRLNEQFFGPGTRLTVL.

This clone was seen just once. The rearrangement uses TRBV11-2 and TRBJ2-5; perhaps D is TRBD1 or TRBD2 (5 bases each). Trimming shortened V by 1 base and J by 5 bases, and 11 bases separated the two germline ends. The germline gives CDR1 SGHAT, CDR2 FQNNGV. This CDR3 is built from 14 residues. The CDR3 loop reads CASSLAGPWETQYF. CDR3 DNA sequence: TGTGCCAGCAGCTTAGCGGGACCCTGGGAGACCCAGTACTTC.

By its share, this clone is medium-sized (0.01 to 0.1%). V usage is TRBV7-8 and J usage is TRBJ2-5, with TRBD1 matching over 8 bases. V was clipped by 4 bases and J by 5 bases; unmatched bases: 9. Germline V gene lookup returns CDR1 SGHVS and CDR2 FQNEAQ. The CDR3 runs to 15 residues. CDR3 sequence: CASSSTGGSFETQYF. CDR3 sequence (DNA): TGTGCCAGCAGCTCCACAGGGGGTAGTTTCGAGACCCAGTACTTC.

The gene calls are TRBV5-1 and TRBJ2-7; 8 bases map to TRBD2. CDR1 SGHRS and CDR2 YFSETQ come from the germline V gene. The trim removed 2 bases at V and 2 bases at J, leaving 9 bases unmatched. There are 16 residues in the CDR3. CDR3 protein: CASSFVGSGGPYEQYF. The CDR3 coding sequence is TGCGCCAGCAGCTTCGTCGGGAGCGGGGGTCCCTACGAGCAGTACTTC.

The gene calls are TRBV28 and TRBJ1-5; a weak D match, TRBD1 (6 bases). The CDR3 loop spans 15 amino acids. V lost 5 bases, J lost 3 bases, and 14 bases lay in between. Germline V gene data show CDR1 as MDHEN and CDR2 as SYDVKM. The CDR3 DNA reads TGTGCCAGCAGTCGAGACCGGGACAACAATCAGCCCCAGCATTTT. The encoded protein is CASSRDRDNNQPQHF.